Below, 21 T cell receptor beta chains from the same sample are listed, as sequenced in a study of T cell responses to AZD1222 COVID-19 vaccine. The repertoire was sequenced with immunoSEQ multiplex PCR; TCRdb's copy has only in-frame clones and lacks some. Of 140,000 to 150,000 clones detected, about nine tenths appear once; the ten largest clones hold approximately 16%. Sequencing was performed on peripheral blood, taken on day 0 of AZD1222 vaccination. These receptors were taken from an adult in good health.

This chain joins TRBV18 and TRBJ1-1; 7 nucleotides match TRBD1. The CDR3 length is 16 residues. The J segment lost 0 bases and the V segment lost 6 bases, leaving 10 bases of the junction unmatched. CDR1 and CDR2 (germline): KGHSH, LQKENI. CDR3 sequence: CASSDRDEALNTEAFF. CDR3 nucleotide sequence: TGTGCCAGCTCTGACAGGGATGAGGCCCTGAACACTGAAGCTTTCTTT.

The chain couples TRBV6-4 to TRBJ2-1, with TRBD2 identical over 12 bases. The CDR3 is made up of 16 amino acids. Germline V CDR1 and CDR2: MRHNA, SNTAGT. J lost 6 bases, V lost 4 bases, and 7 bases had no gene match. The CDR3 DNA reads as TGTGCCAGCAGTGCCTCTAGCGGGGGGGCCTTCAATGAGCAGTTCTTC. Translation gives CASSASSGGAFNEQFF.

The V and J genes are TRBV29-1 and TRBJ1-5; D is unclear. V was cut by 4 bases and J by 7 bases, with 14 bases left in between. This CDR3 has 13 residues. The germline V gene encodes CDR1 SQVTM and CDR2 ANQGSEA. The CDR3 here is CSVALSEGQPQHF. The CDR3 DNA is TGCAGCGTTGCTCTATCTGAAGGGCAGCCCCAGCATTTT.

This clone was detected once. The V and J genes are TRBV19 and TRBJ1-2; 7 nucleotides match TRBD1. Germline loops: CDR1 LNHDA, CDR2 SQIVND (reference sequence). The CDR3 sequence is 16 residues long. Unmatched junction bases numbered 12, after V lost 3 bases and J lost 5 bases. In nucleotides, the CDR3 is TGTGCCAGTAGTATGACAGGGCCCCAAGCTCTATATGGCTACACCTTC. Protein: CASSMTGPQALYGYTF.

This chain joins TRBV28 and TRBJ1-5; unclear D gene. The CDR3 consists of 14 residues. V lost 6 bases, J lost 1 base, and 10 bases lay in between. Germline values: CDR1 MDHEN, CDR2 SYDVKM. The CDR3 sequence: CASREGQSNQPQHF. Here the CDR3 DNA reads TGTGCCAGCAGGGAAGGTCAAAGCAATCAGCCCCAGCATTTT.

The gene calls are TRBV3-1 (or the pseudogene TRBV3-2) and TRBJ2-2, with D possibly being TRBD2 (7 bases). The V and J ends lost 4 bases and 5 bases respectively, with 14 bases between them. This CDR3 has 15 residues. Germline lookup yields CDR1 LGHDT and CDR2 YNNKEL (reference sequence). CDR3 nucleotides: TGTGCCAGCAGCCCCCGGGGGGCCCAGACCGGGGAGCTGTTTTTT. This gives the protein CASSPRGAQTGELFF.

This clone is a singleton in its sample. The rearrangement joins TRBV2 to TRBJ2-5, with TRBD2 matching 8 bases. The germline gives CDR1 SNHLY, CDR2 FYNNEI. The CDR3 has 15 residues. The junction had 7 bases not matched to a gene; V was cut back by 4 bases and J by 3 bases. DNA of the CDR3: TGTGCCAGCAGTGCGACGCGGGGGGCAGAAGAGACCCAGTACTTC. Amino acids: CASSATRGAEETQYF.

This chain joins TRBV24-1 and TRBJ1-1, with D maybe TRBD1 (6 bases). The CDR3 is made up of 14 amino acids. CDR1 KGHDR and CDR2 SFDVKD come from the germline V gene. Trimming cost V 1 base and J 8 bases, with 13 bases left between them. CDR3: CATSDFPRTVEAFF. As DNA, the CDR3 is TGTGCCACCAGTGATTTTCCCCGGACAGTGGAAGCTTTCTTT.

This sequence joins TRBV5-1 and TRBJ1-2; perhaps TRBD1 as D (5 bases). This CDR3 has 15 amino acids. Germline V lookup: CDR1 SGHRS, CDR2 YFSETQ. V lost 4 bases to trimming and J lost 3 bases, with 16 bases between them. CDR3 bases: TGCGCCAGCAGCCCCGCCACGGGGCAAGACTATGGCTACACCTTC. This encodes CASSPATGQDYGYTF.

The V and J genes are TRBV27 and TRBJ1-1, with 7 bases that match TRBD1. CDR1 is MNHEY and CDR2 is SMNVEV in the germline V gene (reference sequence). The ends lost 3 bases at V and 1 base at J; junction bases unmatched: 5. The CDR3 consists of 15 residues. CDR3 DNA: TGTGCCAGCAGTTTCCAGACAGGGAGGAACACTGAAGCTTTCTTT. Translated, it gives CASSFQTGRNTEAFF.

This rearrangement joins TRBV7-3 to TRBJ2-7; D may be TRBD1 or TRBD2 (5 bases each). The CDR3 extends over 15 amino acids. CDR1 is SGHTA, CDR2 FQGTGA, per germline. V shed 1 base and J shed 6 bases, with 16 bases lying between them. The CDR3 sequence is CASSLMGRTDGEQYF. The CDR3 DNA sequence: TGTGCCAGCAGCTTAATGGGACGAACAGACGGCGAGCAGTACTTC.

The rearrangement uses TRBV7-6 and TRBJ2-1; 9 bases fit TRBD2. The CDR3 loop spans 16 amino acids. V shed 5 bases and J 0 bases; nucleotides not matched to a gene: 5. CDR1 and CDR2 (germline): SGHVS, FNYEAQ. The CDR3 coding sequence is TGTGCCAGCAGCGCGCGGGGGGGTAGCTCCTACAATGAGCAGTTCTTC. Its translation: CASSARGGSSYNEQFF.

This clone has more than one count but fewer than ten. The chain joins TRBV9 to TRBJ1-2; D is possibly TRBD1 (6 bases). This CDR3 region has 15 residues. Germline CDR1 reads SGDLS; CDR2 reads YYNGEE. Trimming stripped 0 bases from V and 6 bases from J, with 15 bases between. CDR3 sequence (DNA): TGTGCCAGCAGCGTAGTAGTCGGGGGGCAGAATGGCTACACCTTC. Its protein product is CASSVVVGGQNGYTF.

V usage is TRBV6-5 and J usage is TRBJ2-5; 8 bases line up with TRBD1. The CDR3 extends over 15 amino acids. Germline loops: CDR1 MNHEY, CDR2 SVGAGI. J lost 1 base, V lost 5 bases, and 6 bases had no gene match. In DNA, the CDR3 is TGTGCCAGCAGTACCCGGGGACAGGTCCAAGAGACCCAGTACTTC. Its translation is CASSTRGQVQETQYF.

The chain combines TRBV6-2 or TRBV6-3 with TRBJ1-2; D remains ambiguous. The CDR3 covers 13 residues. Germline V gene lookup returns CDR1 MNHEY and CDR2 SVGEGT. V lost 4 bases to trimming and J lost 4 bases, with 10 bases between them. CDR3 in DNA: TGTGCCAGCAGTTGGGTGGGGAGCTATGGCTACACCTTC. This sequence encodes CASSWVGSYGYTF.

The chain carries TRBV6-2 or TRBV6-3 and TRBJ1-5, with D possibly matching TRBD1 (5 bases). This CDR3 is built from 16 residues. Germline values: CDR1 MNHEY, CDR2 SVGEGT. Between the trimmed V and J ends, which lost 2 bases and 3 bases, there was a span of 14 bases. CDR3 region: CASSYDGWGDNQPQHF. In nucleotides, the CDR3 is TGTGCCAGCAGTTACGATGGGTGGGGCGACAATCAGCCCCAGCATTTT.

The genes are TRBV12-5 and TRBJ2-5; D is undetermined. The germline CDR1 and CDR2 sequences are LGHNT and FRNRAP. V shed 4 bases and J shed 6 bases, with 12 bases lying between them. CDR3 length: 13 residues. In nucleotides, the CDR3 is TGTGCTAGTGGTTCAGGCCTTTTGAAGACCCAGTACTTC. Encoded protein: CASGSGLLKTQYF.

This chain links TRBV30 with TRBJ1-4; possibly TRBD1 for D (6 bases). The CDR3 length is 12 residues. Trimming removed 3 bases at V and 7 bases at J, with 9 bases between. In germline, CDR1 is GTSNPN, CDR2 SVGIG (reference sequence). The CDR3 nucleotides read TGTGCCTGGAGAGGGGGAGGTGAAAAACTGTTTTTT. Translated: CAWRGGGEKLFF.

The chain uses TRBV11-2 and TRBJ2-2; D ambiguous. This CDR3 is built from 14 residues. V dropped 3 bases and J dropped 5 bases, with 10 bases sitting between them. The germline V gene encodes CDR1 SGHAT and CDR2 FQNNGV. The CDR3 DNA reads as TGTGCCAGCAGCTTTCGGACGGGTACCGGGGAGCTGTTTTTT. Translation gives CASSFRTGTGELFF.

The V and J genes are TRBV2 and TRBJ2-1; D unclear. This CDR3 contains 16 residues. CDR1 is SNHLY and CDR2 is FYNNEI in the germline V gene. Trimming took off 5 bases at V and 0 bases at J, with 14 bases between the two ends. The CDR3 is CASSRFLFDSYNEQFF. CDR3 coding DNA: TGTGCCAGCAGTCGCTTTCTGTTTGACTCCTACAATGAGCAGTTCTTC.

V usage is TRBV5-5 and J usage is TRBJ1-6, with TRBD1 as a possible D gene (6 bases). The CDR3 is made up of 15 amino acids. From germline, CDR1 is SGHKS and CDR2 YYEKEE (reference sequence). V gave up 2 bases and J gave up 5 bases, with 11 bases separating them. This CDR3 reads CASSLTGFDNSPLHF. The CDR3 nucleotides are TGTGCCAGCAGCTTAACAGGGTTCGATAATTCACCCCTCCACTTT.